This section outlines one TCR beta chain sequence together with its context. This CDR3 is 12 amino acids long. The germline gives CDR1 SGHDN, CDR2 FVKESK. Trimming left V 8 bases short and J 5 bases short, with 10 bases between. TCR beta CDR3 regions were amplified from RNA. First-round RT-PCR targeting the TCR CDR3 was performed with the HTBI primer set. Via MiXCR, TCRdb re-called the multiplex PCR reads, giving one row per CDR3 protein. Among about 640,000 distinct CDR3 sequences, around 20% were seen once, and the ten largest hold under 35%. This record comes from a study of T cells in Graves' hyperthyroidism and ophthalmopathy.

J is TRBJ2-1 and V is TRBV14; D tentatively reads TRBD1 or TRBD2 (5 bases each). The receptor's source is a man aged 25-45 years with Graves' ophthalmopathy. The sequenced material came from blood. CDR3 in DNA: TGTGCCAGCGAGGGGCTCAACAATGAGCAGTTCTTC. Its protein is CASEGLNNEQFF.